The clone carrying this TCR beta chain was picked up a small number of times. What it recognizes is unknown. It was with 60 Vbeta and 13 Jbeta primers that the PCR ran. The data were produced by immunoSEQ multiplex PCR, yet TCRdb's version contains in-frame clones alone and is incomplete. Of a few hundred thousand clones in the sample, about 80% were seen once. The entry originates in a study of cytomegalovirus exposure and HLA in healthy donors. Study at large: Earlier sequencing of 150 million to 200 million T cells yielded 120 million or so unique TCR beta sequences.

Study-wide results and caveats: The study recorded fewer than 200 TCR beta chains that were cytomegalovirus-associated.

The donors gave bone marrow, and they were healthy. The donors, nominally healthy at sampling, likely had unrecorded immune exposures. The CDR3 length is 16 residues. Trimming cost V 0 bases and J 9 bases; bases outside gene matches: 11. Germline V CDR1 and CDR2: MNHNS, SASEGT. The sequencing sample was made of PBMCs. The receptor's source is a girl aged 2 to 10 in good health and CMV-seronegative. This chain joins TRBV6-1 and TRBJ1-5, with 7 bases lining up with TRBD1. The CDR3, as DNA: TGTGCCAGCAGTGAAGCTCCGACAGGGAAGGGGAGGCCCCAGCATTTT. It specifies CASSEAPTGKGRPQHF.